These 13 T cell receptor beta chains came from one sample sequenced in a study of blood T cells in healthy people across ages. A sample-barcoded 5' primer and a J-beta primer mix were used in a second PCR of about 6 to 11 cycles. TCRdb ran MiXCR on the 5' RACE reads and lists one entry per CDR3 protein. Here the sample spans about 1.5 million distinct CDR3 sequences, roughly two fifths being singletons. Sequencing was performed on blood. The origin of the receptors is a woman under 30 in good health.

This clonotype was seen more than once but under ten times. This CDR3 reads CSAGLYNEQFF. The CDR3 DNA reads TGCAGTGCCGGACTGTACAATGAGCAGTTCTTC. V and J are TRBV20-1 and TRBJ2-1; TRBD2 might be the D (5 bases). Germline CDR1 is DFQATT and CDR2 is SNEGSKA (reference sequence). The CDR3 covers 11 residues. Trimming cost V 6 bases and J 4 bases, with 7 bases left between them.

This clonotype was observed once. This chain links TRBV6-2 or TRBV6-3 with TRBJ2-2; D unresolved. Trimming cost V 1 base and J 7 bases, with 7 bases left between them. Germline-derived CDR1 and CDR2 are MNHEY and SVGEGT. This CDR3 comprises 13 residues. The CDR3 protein is CASSYLGIGELFF. The CDR3 DNA reads TGTGCCAGCAGTTACTTAGGGATCGGGGAGCTGTTTTTT.

The rearrangement joins TRBV12-3 or TRBV12-4 to TRBJ1-4; 7 bases agree with TRBD1. With V trimmed by 5 bases and J by 2 bases, 14 bases remained unmatched. The CDR3 is 18 amino acids. CDR3 nucleotide sequence: TGTGCCAGCAGTCTCCGTTTACGACCCAGGGGGACTAATGAAAAACTGTTTTTT. The encoded protein is CASSLRLRPRGTNEKLFF.

The chain uses TRBV20-1 and TRBJ2-1; D could derive from TRBD1 or TRBD2 (5 bases each). The CDR3 consists of 16 residues. CDR1 is DFQATT and CDR2 is SNEGSKA in the germline V gene (reference sequence). V was shortened by 0 bases and J by 0 bases, with 12 bases between the two germline ends. Written as DNA, the CDR3 is TGCAGTGCTAGAGACGTCGGGACCTACTCCTACAATGAGCAGTTCTTC. It codes for CSARDVGTYSYNEQFF.

The V and J genes are TRBV5-1 and TRBJ2-3, with D unresolved. The CDR3 spans 16 residues. Trimming pared 0 bases from V and 0 bases from J, leaving 11 bases between. CDR1 and CDR2 from the germline V gene are SGHRS and YFSETQ. CDR3 DNA sequence: TGCGCCAGCAGCTTGGAATGGTCTCCTAGCACAGATACGCAGTATTTT. This encodes CASSLEWSPSTDTQYF.

This clonotype has more than one count but fewer than ten. This sequence joins TRBV20-1 and TRBJ2-5; TRBD2 is a possible D gene (5 bases). The CDR3 is 12 residues long. Germline V CDR1 and CDR2: DFQATT, SNEGSKA (reference sequence). The ends were cut back, 5 bases at V and 5 bases at J, with 12 bases in the middle. The CDR3 is CSARTRLETQYF. The DNA of the CDR3 is TGCAGTGCTCGGACTCGTCTGGAGACCCAGTACTTC.

The chain is built from TRBV6-1 and TRBJ1-2, with D tentatively TRBD1 (6 bases). The CDR3 is made up of 15 amino acids. V lost 3 bases and J 4 bases, leaving 15 bases between the germline ends. Germline-derived CDR1 and CDR2 are MNHNS and SASEGT. CDR3 sequence reads: CASSEGTQGFYGYTF. The CDR3 bases are TGTGCCAGCAGTGAGGGGACACAGGGCTTCTATGGCTACACCTTC.

Worth noting for this clonotype: Mismatch with germline at one junction end may stem from a read error. The rearrangement joins TRBV9 to TRBJ1-4; no reliable D call. The length of the CDR3 is 15 residues. CDR1 and CDR2 from the germline V gene are SGDLS and YYNGEE. The CDR3 is CASSVGGATNEKLFF. For the CDR3, the DNA is TGCGCCAGCAGTGTTGGCGGCGCAACTAATGAAAAACTGTTTTTT.

This clonotype was detected only a few times. The genes are TRBV6-2 or TRBV6-3 and TRBJ1-5; D gene ambiguous. Per the germline V gene, CDR1 is MNHEY and CDR2 is SVGEGT. The CDR3 is made up of 15 amino acids. V lost 0 bases and J 1 base, leaving 7 bases between the germline ends. This CDR3 reads CASSYSRGSNQPQHF. CDR3 DNA: TGTGCCAGCAGTTACTCACGAGGGAGCAATCAGCCCCAGCATTTT.

This clonotype was recorded a few times. The V and J genes are TRBV29-1 and TRBJ1-1, with D uncertain. Germline V lookup: CDR1 SQVTM, CDR2 ANQGSEA. CDR3 length: 11 amino acids. Trimming cost V 0 bases and J 6 bases, with 5 bases left between them. CDR3 protein: CSVEDIPEAFF. The CDR3 coding sequence is TGCAGCGTTGAAGATATCCCTGAAGCTTTCTTT.

The J gene is TRBJ1-5, the V gene TRBV20-1, with a weak D call TRBD1 (5 bases). The germline V gene has CDR1 DFQATT and CDR2 SNEGSKA (reference sequence). Trimming pared 1 base from V and 4 bases from J, leaving 5 bases between. The CDR3 loop spans 12 amino acids. CDR3 sequence (DNA): TGCAGTGCTAGAGGACAGAATCAGCCCCAGCATTTT. Translated: CSARGQNQPQHF.

The chain links TRBV6-1 to TRBJ1-1; no definite D call. Germline CDR1 MNHNS, CDR2 SASEGT. V lost 10 bases and J lost 3, with 12 bases in between. This CDR3 comprises 12 residues. CDR3 DNA: TGTGCCACCACGGTCGGGCACACTGAAGCTTTCTTT. Translation gives CATTVGHTEAFF.

In its sample, this clonotype was seen once. The chain recombines TRBV6-1 with TRBJ2-2, with unresolved D. Germline CDR1 MNHNS, CDR2 SASEGT. There are 12 residues in the CDR3. The V gene lost 8 bases and the J gene lost 6 bases, with 10 bases spanning the gap. In nucleotides, the CDR3 is TGTGCCAGCGACACCGTTGCCGGGGAGCTGTTTTTT. Its translation is CASDTVAGELFF.